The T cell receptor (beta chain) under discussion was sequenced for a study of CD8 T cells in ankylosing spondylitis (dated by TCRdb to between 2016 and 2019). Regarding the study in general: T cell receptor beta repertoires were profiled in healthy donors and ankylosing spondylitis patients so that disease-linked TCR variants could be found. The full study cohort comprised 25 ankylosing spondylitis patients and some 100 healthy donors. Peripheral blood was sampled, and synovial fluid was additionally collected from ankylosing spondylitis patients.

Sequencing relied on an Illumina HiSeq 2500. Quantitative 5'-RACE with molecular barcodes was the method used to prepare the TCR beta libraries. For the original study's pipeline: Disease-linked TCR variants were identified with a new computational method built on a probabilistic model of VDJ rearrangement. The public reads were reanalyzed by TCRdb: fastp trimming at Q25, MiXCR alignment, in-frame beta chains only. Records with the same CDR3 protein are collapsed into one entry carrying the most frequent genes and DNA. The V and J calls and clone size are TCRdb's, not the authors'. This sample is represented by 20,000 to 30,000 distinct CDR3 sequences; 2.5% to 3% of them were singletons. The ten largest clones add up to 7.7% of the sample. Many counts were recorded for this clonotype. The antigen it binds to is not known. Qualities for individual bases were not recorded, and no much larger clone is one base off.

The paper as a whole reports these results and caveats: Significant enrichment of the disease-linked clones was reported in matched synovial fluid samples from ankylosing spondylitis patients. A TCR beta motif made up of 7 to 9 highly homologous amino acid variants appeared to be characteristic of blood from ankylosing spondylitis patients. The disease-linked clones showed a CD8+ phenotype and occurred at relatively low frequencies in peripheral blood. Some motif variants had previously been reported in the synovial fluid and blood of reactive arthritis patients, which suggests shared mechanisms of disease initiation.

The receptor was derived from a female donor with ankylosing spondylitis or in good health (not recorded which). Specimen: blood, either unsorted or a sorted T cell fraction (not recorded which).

The CDR3 corresponds to CASSVLARGSYNEQFF. The sequenced DNA: TGTGCCAGCAGCGTATTAGCCAGGGGGTCCTACAATGAGCAGTTCTTC. The chain joins TRBV9 to TRBJ2-1, with 7 junctional bases fitting TRBD1. From cysteine to phenylalanine, the CDR3 is 16 amino acids long. The CDR3 DNA has 48 bases and is translated from base 1. Sequences SGDLS (CDR1) and YYNGEE (CDR2) are obtained from the germline V gene. Trimmed from V: 1 base; trimmed from J: 1 base; junction bases lacking a gene match: 5.